This is a list of T cell receptor beta chains from one sample in a study of blood T cell repertoires in COVID-19. Sequencing was performed with immunoSEQ multiplex PCR; in TCRdb, only in-frame clones are kept and a portion is missing. The sample has approximately 89,000 clones; approximately 87% are singletons. What was sequenced was peripheral blood. The source is a woman between 65 and 79 years old with acute or convalescent COVID-19. The CDR3 runs from the conserved cysteine through the conserved F or W. D genes are given only for firm matches. Clone size, where shown, is once, few, many, or a class for clones that have expanded.

V gene: TRBV11-3; D gene: .; J gene: TRBJ2-5; clone size: .; CDR3 protein: CASKPRGKETQYF; CDR3 DNA: TGTGCCAGCAAGCCACGGGGGAAAGAGACCCAGTACTTC
V gene: TRBV7-2; D gene: .; J gene: TRBJ2-5; clone size: .; CDR3 protein: CASRVAVEETQYF; CDR3 DNA: TGTGCCAGCAGGGTAGCGGTGGAAGAGACCCAGTACTTC
V gene: TRBV15; D gene: .; J gene: TRBJ2-3; clone size: .; CDR3 protein: CATSREIRGRDTQYF; CDR3 DNA: TGTGCCACCAGCAGAGAGATACGGGGGAGGGATACGCAGTATTTT
V gene: TRBV10-1; D gene: .; J gene: TRBJ2-3; clone size: .; CDR3 protein: CASSDHQGQRTDTQYF; CDR3 DNA: TGCGCCAGCAGTGACCACCAGGGGCAGAGAACAGATACGCAGTATTTT
V gene: TRBV7-9; D gene: .; J gene: TRBJ1-1; clone size: .; CDR3 protein: CASSREGVGNTEAFF; CDR3 DNA: TGTGCCAGCAGCCGGGAGGGTGTGGGAAACACTGAAGCTTTCTTT
V gene: TRBV6-4; D gene: .; J gene: TRBJ2-2; clone size: many; CDR3 protein: CASSDEGMEGPGELFF; CDR3 DNA: TGTGCCAGCAGTGACGAGGGGATGGAGGGCCCCGGGGAGCTGTTTTTT
V gene: TRBV5-1; D gene: .; J gene: TRBJ2-4; clone size: .; CDR3 protein: CASSTRTDIAKNIQYF; CDR3 DNA: TGCGCCAGCAGCACCCGGACTGACATAGCCAAAAACATTCAGTACTTC
V gene: TRBV3-1/TRBV3-2; D gene: .; J gene: TRBJ2-3; clone size: .; CDR3 protein: CASSHHLTGTSTDTQYF; CDR3 DNA: TGTGCCAGCAGCCACCACCTGACAGGCACTAGCACAGATACGCAGTATTTT
V gene: TRBV5-1; D gene: .; J gene: TRBJ1-2; clone size: few; CDR3 protein: CASSLAGTVAADGYTF; CDR3 DNA: TGCGCCAGCAGCTTGGCGGGGACTGTCGCCGCGGATGGCTACACCTTC
V gene: TRBV7-9; D gene: TRBD2; J gene: TRBJ2-5; clone size: .; CDR3 protein: CASSITPGLASETQYF; CDR3 DNA: TGTGCCAGCAGCATAACCCCGGGACTAGCTTCGGAGACCCAGTACTTC
V gene: TRBV5-5; D gene: .; J gene: TRBJ1-5; clone size: .; CDR3 protein: CASSDGQFNQPQHF; CDR3 DNA: TGTGCCAGCAGCGACGGACAGTTCAATCAGCCCCAGCATTTT
V gene: TRBV14; D gene: .; J gene: TRBJ2-2; clone size: .; CDR3 protein: CASSLYGGFYTGDTGELFF; CDR3 DNA: TGTGCCAGCAGCCTCTACGGGGGTTTCTACACCGGGGACACCGGGGAGCTGTTTTTT
V gene: TRBV18; D gene: TRBD1; J gene: TRBJ2-1; clone size: .; CDR3 protein: CASSPGTGSYNEQFF; CDR3 DNA: TGTGCCAGCTCACCCGGGACAGGCTCCTACAATGAGCAGTTCTTC
V gene: TRBV28; D gene: .; J gene: TRBJ1-1; clone size: .; CDR3 protein: CASSSQSFGGAFF; CDR3 DNA: TGTGCCAGCAGTTCCCAAAGTTTCGGGGGGGCTTTCTTT
V gene: TRBV5-1; D gene: .; J gene: TRBJ2-1; clone size: .; CDR3 protein: CASSLEAFHAYNEQFF; CDR3 DNA: TGCGCCAGCAGCTTGGAAGCTTTCCATGCCTACAATGAGCAGTTCTTC
V gene: TRBV28; D gene: .; J gene: TRBJ1-1; clone size: .; CDR3 protein: CASRGADGRNTEAFF; CDR3 DNA: TGTGCCAGCAGGGGGGCGGACGGGCGGAACACTGAAGCTTTCTTT
V gene: TRBV7-9; D gene: TRBD1; J gene: TRBJ1-1; clone size: .; CDR3 protein: CASRPNIRGPGAFF; CDR3 DNA: TGTGCCAGCAGACCCAATATTAGGGGGCCCGGAGCTTTCTTT
V gene: TRBV6-6; D gene: .; J gene: TRBJ1-5; clone size: .; CDR3 protein: CASSSRHNQPQHF; CDR3 DNA: TGTGCCAGCAGTTCTCGACACAATCAGCCCCAGCATTTT
V gene: TRBV15; D gene: .; J gene: TRBJ1-4; clone size: once; CDR3 protein: CATSSEGTFTNEKLFF; CDR3 DNA: TGTGCCACCAGCAGTGAGGGGACTTTTACTAATGAAAAACTGTTTTTT
V gene: TRBV6-5; D gene: TRBD1; J gene: TRBJ2-5; clone size: .; CDR3 protein: CASSRGTGRETQYF; CDR3 DNA: TGTGCCAGCAGTCGCGGGACAGGGAGAGAGACCCAGTACTTC
V gene: TRBV18; D gene: .; J gene: TRBJ1-6; clone size: .; CDR3 protein: CASSPESSYNSPLHF; CDR3 DNA: TGTGCCAGCTCCCCTGAGAGCTCCTATAATTCACCCCTCCACTTT
V gene: TRBV7-7; D gene: .; J gene: TRBJ2-1; clone size: .; CDR3 protein: CASSLKRGPYNEQFF; CDR3 DNA: TGTGCCAGCAGCTTAAAAAGGGGCCCCTACAATGAGCAGTTCTTC
V gene: TRBV7-8; D gene: .; J gene: TRBJ2-3; clone size: .; CDR3 protein: CASSLVRSTDTQYF; CDR3 DNA: TGTGCCAGCAGCTTAGTCCGTAGCACAGATACGCAGTATTTT
V gene: TRBV5-6; D gene: TRBD1; J gene: TRBJ1-2; clone size: .; CDR3 protein: CASSLADRVYGYTF; CDR3 DNA: TGTGCCAGCAGCTTGGCAGACAGGGTCTACGGCTACACCTTC
V gene: TRBV6-4; D gene: TRBD1; J gene: TRBJ2-3; clone size: few; CDR3 protein: CATGQGDSDTQYF; CDR3 DNA: TGTGCCACCGGACAGGGAGATTCAGATACGCAGTATTTT
V gene: TRBV15; D gene: TRBD1; J gene: TRBJ1-2; clone size: .; CDR3 protein: CATSGLDRGTYGYTF; CDR3 DNA: TGTGCCACCAGTGGGTTGGACAGGGGAACTTATGGCTACACCTTC
V gene: TRBV6-5; D gene: TRBD1; J gene: TRBJ1-5; clone size: .; CDR3 protein: CASRADRGHQPQHF; CDR3 DNA: TGTGCCAGCAGGGCCGACAGGGGTCATCAGCCCCAGCATTTT
V gene: TRBV9; D gene: .; J gene: TRBJ2-3; clone size: once; CDR3 protein: CASSVDPTSTDTQYF; CDR3 DNA: TGTGCCAGCAGCGTAGACCCAACAAGCACAGATACGCAGTATTTT
V gene: TRBV4-1; D gene: .; J gene: TRBJ1-3; clone size: .; CDR3 protein: CASSQEEKGWGPGNTIYF; CDR3 DNA: TGCGCCAGCAGCCAAGAGGAGAAAGGATGGGGGCCGGGAAACACCATATATTTT
V gene: TRBV12-3/TRBV12-4; D gene: TRBD2; J gene: TRBJ2-6; clone size: .; CDR3 protein: CASSFREGGVLTF; CDR3 DNA: TGTGCCAGCAGTTTCAGGGAGGGCGGCGTCCTGACTTTC
V gene: TRBV5-1; D gene: TRBD1; J gene: TRBJ1-2; clone size: .; CDR3 protein: CASSESSGGRGYTF; CDR3 DNA: TGCGCCAGCAGCGAAAGCTCAGGGGGCCGTGGCTACACCTTC
V gene: TRBV21-1; D gene: .; J gene: TRBJ1-1; clone size: .; CDR3 protein: CASSASNTEAFF; CDR3 DNA: TGTGCCAGCAGCGCGTCGAACACTGAAGCTTTCTTT
V gene: TRBV27; D gene: TRBD1; J gene: TRBJ2-1; clone size: .; CDR3 protein: CASSLVTGAYNEQFF; CDR3 DNA: TGTGCCAGCAGTTTAGTCACAGGGGCCTACAATGAGCAGTTCTTC
V gene: TRBV15; D gene: .; J gene: TRBJ1-5; clone size: .; CDR3 protein: CATSRGPEQPQHF; CDR3 DNA: TGTGCCACCAGCAGGGGCCCCGAGCAGCCCCAGCATTTT
V gene: TRBV5-1; D gene: TRBD1; J gene: TRBJ1-6; clone size: .; CDR3 protein: CASSLDGVGGGSPLHF; CDR3 DNA: TGCGCCAGCAGCTTGGACGGTGTAGGGGGCGGTTCACCCCTCCACTTT
V gene: TRBV7-2; D gene: .; J gene: TRBJ1-1; clone size: few; CDR3 protein: CASSLTENTEAFF; CDR3 DNA: TGTGCCAGCAGCCTTACAGAGAACACTGAAGCTTTCTTT
V gene: TRBV6-8; D gene: .; J gene: TRBJ1-1; clone size: .; CDR3 protein: CASSSRVRTEAFF; CDR3 DNA: TGTGCCAGCAGTTCCAGGGTTCGCACTGAAGCTTTCTTT
V gene: TRBV7-9; D gene: .; J gene: TRBJ1-2; clone size: .; CDR3 protein: CASSLALAGVSGYTF; CDR3 DNA: TGTGCCAGCAGCTTAGCGTTGGCAGGGGTCAGTGGCTACACCTTC
V gene: TRBV4-1; D gene: TRBD1; J gene: TRBJ1-2; clone size: .; CDR3 protein: CASSQVTGTGIDGYTF; CDR3 DNA: TGCGCCAGCAGCCAAGTTACCGGGACAGGGATCGATGGCTACACCTTC
V gene: TRBV28; D gene: TRBD1; J gene: TRBJ1-6; clone size: .; CDR3 protein: CASSFTGVSYNSPLHF; CDR3 DNA: TGTGCCAGCAGTTTCACAGGGGTCTCCTATAATTCACCCCTCCACTTT
V gene: TRBV5-1; D gene: TRBD2; J gene: TRBJ2-3; clone size: once; CDR3 protein: CASSGIAGAGPDTQYF; CDR3 DNA: TGCGCCAGCAGCGGGATAGCGGGGGCGGGCCCAGATACGCAGTATTTT
V gene: TRBV19; D gene: .; J gene: TRBJ1-2; clone size: once; CDR3 protein: CASSIRPAGRRTYGYTF; CDR3 DNA: TGTGCCAGTAGTATCCGCCCTGCAGGGAGGAGAACCTATGGCTACACCTTC
V gene: TRBV5-8; D gene: TRBD1; J gene: TRBJ1-5; clone size: .; CDR3 protein: CASTPLFRDSDQPQHF; CDR3 DNA: TGTGCCAGCACCCCCTTATTCCGGGACAGTGATCAGCCCCAGCATTTT
V gene: TRBV6-2/TRBV6-3; D gene: TRBD1; J gene: TRBJ1-5; clone size: .; CDR3 protein: CASSYAAGGNQPQHF; CDR3 DNA: TGTGCCAGCAGTTATGCGGCAGGGGGAAATCAGCCCCAGCATTTT
V gene: TRBV7-2; D gene: TRBD2; J gene: TRBJ2-3; clone size: .; CDR3 protein: CASSPRTGTSGLVYF; CDR3 DNA: TGTGCCAGCAGCCCCAGAACCGGGACTAGCGGGCTAGTGTATTTT
V gene: TRBV5-1; D gene: .; J gene: TRBJ1-3; clone size: .; CDR3 protein: CASSLAGVSGNTIYF; CDR3 DNA: TGCGCCAGCAGCTTGGCGGGGGTTTCAGGAAACACCATATATTTT
V gene: TRBV19; D gene: TRBD1; J gene: TRBJ1-2; clone size: .; CDR3 protein: CASSIGPGQGHVYRLTYGYTF; CDR3 DNA: TGTGCCAGTTCTATAGGACCGGGACAGGGGCATGTTTACCGTTTAACCTATGGCTACACCTTC
V gene: TRBV1; D gene: .; J gene: TRBJ2-3; clone size: .; CDR3 protein: CTSSQNSGRACTDTQYF; CDR3 DNA: TGCACCAGCAGCCAAAATAGCGGGAGGGCCTGCACAGATACGCAGTATTTT
V gene: TRBV28; D gene: TRBD1; J gene: TRBJ2-2; clone size: .; CDR3 protein: CVVQGAGELFF; CDR3 DNA: TGTGTCGTACAGGGGGCCGGGGAGCTGTTTTTT
V gene: TRBV29-1; D gene: .; J gene: TRBJ1-2; clone size: .; CDR3 protein: CSVYGNYGYTF; CDR3 DNA: TGCAGCGTATACGGGAACTATGGCTACACCTTC
V gene: TRBV6-5; D gene: .; J gene: TRBJ2-5; clone size: .; CDR3 protein: CASQGFGTQYF; CDR3 DNA: TGTGCCAGCCAGGGGTTCGGGACCCAGTACTTC
V gene: TRBV7-9; D gene: TRBD2; J gene: TRBJ2-1; clone size: .; CDR3 protein: CASRQLAGDDNEQFF; CDR3 DNA: TGTGCCAGCAGACAGCTAGCGGGAGATGATAATGAGCAGTTCTTC
V gene: TRBV5-1; D gene: TRBD1; J gene: TRBJ2-1; clone size: .; CDR3 protein: CASSGGQGANEQFF; CDR3 DNA: TGCGCCAGCAGCGGGGGACAGGGCGCCAATGAGCAGTTCTTC
V gene: TRBV27; D gene: .; J gene: TRBJ1-1; clone size: few; CDR3 protein: CASAKGVRDTEAFF; CDR3 DNA: TGTGCCAGCGCAAAGGGGGTAAGGGACACTGAAGCTTTCTTT
V gene: TRBV4-1; D gene: .; J gene: TRBJ1-5; clone size: .; CDR3 protein: CASSQEGRQPQHF; CDR3 DNA: TGCGCCAGCAGCCAAGAGGGGCGTCAGCCCCAGCATTTT